This entry concerns a single T cell receptor (beta chain). This entry comes from a study of control samples from healthy donors and cancer patients. Germline loops: CDR1 LNHDA, CDR2 SQIVND (reference sequence). V was shortened by 5 bases and J by 5 bases, with 13 bases between the two germline ends. CDR3 length: 13 amino acids. Assay used: immunoSEQ multiplex PCR; TCRdb lists only in-frame clones, some missing. Of 130,000 to 150,000 clones in the sample, roughly 94% are singletons; the top ten hold 12% to 15%. Sequenced sample: PBMCs. This clonotype was obtained from a man aged 55 to 69 with colorectal cancer. V usage is TRBV19 and J usage is TRBJ2-7; D not resolved. The CDR3 region has the DNA TGTGCCAGTAGTGTGGGGTTTGATCACGAGCAGTACTTC. Translating it yields CASSVGFDHEQYF.